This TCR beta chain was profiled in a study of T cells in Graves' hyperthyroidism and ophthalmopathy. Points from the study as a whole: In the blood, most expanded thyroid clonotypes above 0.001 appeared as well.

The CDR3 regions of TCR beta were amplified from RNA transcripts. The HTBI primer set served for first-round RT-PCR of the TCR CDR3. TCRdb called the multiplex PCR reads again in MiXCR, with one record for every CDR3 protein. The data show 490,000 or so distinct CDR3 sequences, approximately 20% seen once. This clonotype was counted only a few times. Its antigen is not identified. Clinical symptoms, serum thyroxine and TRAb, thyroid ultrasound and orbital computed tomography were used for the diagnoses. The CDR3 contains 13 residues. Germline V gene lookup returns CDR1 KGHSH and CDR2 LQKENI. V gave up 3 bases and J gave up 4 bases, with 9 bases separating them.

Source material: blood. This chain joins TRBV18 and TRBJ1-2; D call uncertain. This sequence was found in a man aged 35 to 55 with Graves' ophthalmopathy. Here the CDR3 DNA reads TGTGCCAGCTCACCCCCCACGCCCTATGGCTACACCTTC. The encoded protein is CASSPPTPYGYTF.